These T cell receptor beta chains were read from a single sample in a study of cytomegalovirus exposure and HLA in healthy donors. Method: immunoSEQ multiplex PCR; TCRdb's copy keeps in-frame clones and lacks some. The sample includes about 140,000 clones, roughly a tenth of them seen just once. Sequenced sample: PBMCs. These receptors were taken from a male donor in good health and CMV-seronegative. Each CDR3 is given with its conserved first and last residue. The D gene is left open where the match is weak. Clone size appears in some rows only: once, few, many, or a class for an expanded clone.

TRBJ1-1,TRBD1,TRBV7-9,-,TGTGCCAGCAGCTTTTGGGGCAGGGGGCCTGGAGCTTTCTTT,CASSFWGRGPGAFF
TRBJ2-2,-,TRBV9,-,TGTGCCAGCAGCGTAGCCTCGAACACCGGGGAGCTGTTTTTT,CASSVASNTGELFF
TRBJ2-3,-,TRBV6-1,-,TGTGCCAGCTGGCTTTTCAGCACAGATACGCAGTATTTT,CASWLFSTDTQYF
TRBJ2-7,-,TRBV4-3,few,TGCGCCAGCAGCCAAGACACCGGGGTATTCCCCCACGAGCAGTACTTC,CASSQDTGVFPHEQYF
TRBJ2-3,TRBD1,TRBV11-1,once,TGTGCCAGCAGCTTAGTATGGGGACAGGGGCTCACAGATACGCAGTATTTT,CASSLVWGQGLTDTQYF
TRBJ2-7,TRBD2,TRBV2,-,TGTGCCAGCAGTGAGGCGGGGGACTACGAGCAGTACTTC,CASSEAGDYEQYF
TRBJ2-3,-,TRBV7-9,-,TGTGCCAGCGCGCCACTCCCCCTAGCGCCTAGCACAGATACGCAGTATTTT,CASAPLPLAPSTDTQYF
TRBJ2-1,TRBD2,TRBV19,few,TGTGCCAGTAGTCATAGCGGGGGGACGTACAATGAGCAGTTCTTC,CASSHSGGTYNEQFF
TRBJ2-7,-,TRBV10-3,-,TGTGCCATCAGTGGTCATGTCGGGGGCTCCTACGAGCAGTACTTC,CAISGHVGGSYEQYF
TRBJ2-2,TRBD1,TRBV11-3,-,TGTGCCAGCAGTCGTACCGGGACAGGGAACACCGGGGAGCTGTTTTTT,CASSRTGTGNTGELFF
TRBJ2-3,TRBD2,TRBV4-1,-,TGCGCCAGCAGCCAAGGGCCAGTACGGGGGGCAGATACGCAGTATTTT,CASSQGPVRGADTQYF
TRBJ1-1,TRBD1,TRBV2,-,TGTGCCAGCACAACCTCGGGACAGCTGAACACTGAAGCTTTCTTT,CASTTSGQLNTEAFF
TRBJ2-7,-,TRBV27,-,TGTGCCAGCAGTTTAACTAGGATTGGTGGAAGCTCCTACGAGCAGTACTTC,CASSLTRIGGSSYEQYF
TRBJ1-5,TRBD1,TRBV28,-,TGTGCCAGCAGTTCATGGGACAGGGCAAGTAGCAATCAGCCCCAGCATTTT,CASSSWDRASSNQPQHF
TRBJ2-7,-,TRBV28,-,TGTGCCAGCAGCAGCCCTGGAATAGCTGGCGACGAGCAGTACTTC,CASSSPGIAGDEQYF
TRBJ1-1,-,TRBV13,-,TGTGCCAGCAGTGGAGCTGAAGCTTTCTTT,CASSGAEAFF
TRBJ2-5,TRBD1,TRBV28,few,TGTGCCAGCAGTTTACGGCTACAGGGGGTTTATGAGACCCAGTACTTC,CASSLRLQGVYETQYF
TRBJ2-7,TRBD2,TRBV5-4,-,TGTGCCAGCAGCTTGGAGGGCGGGAGAGAATACGAGCAGTACTTC,CASSLEGGREYEQYF
TRBJ2-7,TRBD2,TRBV27,few,TGTGCCAGCAGTTTAACGGCTAGCGGGGCGTACGAGCAGTACTTC,CASSLTASGAYEQYF
TRBJ1-2,-,TRBV28,-,TGTGCCAGCAGTCCGGGGTTAGGAGGCTATGGCTACACCTTC,CASSPGLGGYGYTF
TRBJ1-5,-,TRBV7-8,-,TGTGCCAGCAGCCCCAACAGGGTTAGCAATCAGCCCCAGCATTTT,CASSPNRVSNQPQHF
TRBJ2-5,TRBD2,TRBV7-9,few,TGTGCCAGCAGCTCCGCTAGCGGGAGTCAAGAGACCCAGTACTTC,CASSSASGSQETQYF
TRBJ1-1,-,TRBV28,-,TGTGCCAGCAGTTCCATCGGGATTAACACTGAAGCTTTCTTT,CASSSIGINTEAFF
TRBJ1-6,-,TRBV7-2,few,TGTGCCAGCAGCTTAGCACTATCACAGGGAAATTCACCCCTCCACTTT,CASSLALSQGNSPLHF
TRBJ1-1,TRBD1,TRBV7-9,few,TGTGCCAGCAGCGCCGGGACAGGGGATGGGAGCACTGAAGCTTTCTTT,CASSAGTGDGSTEAFF
TRBJ1-1,-,TRBV7-3,-,TGTGCCAGCAGCTCCGGGAGGGGAGGGGACACTGAAGCTTTCTTT,CASSSGRGGDTEAFF
TRBJ2-2,TRBD1,TRBV7-3,-,TGTGCCAGCAGCTCTCCAGGGGGCGGGGAGCTGTTTTTT,CASSSPGGGELFF
TRBJ2-7,-,TRBV7-9,few,TGTGCCAGCAGCGGGGCCACCGAGCAGTACTTC,CASSGATEQYF
TRBJ2-1,TRBD2,TRBV25-1,few,TGTGCCAGCAGCCTTAGCGGGGGGCACAATGAGCAGTTCTTC,CASSLSGGHNEQFF
TRBJ2-1,-,TRBV5-6,few,TGTGCCAGCAGCTTGTTGGCAGTACACAATGAGCAGTTCTTC,CASSLLAVHNEQFF
TRBJ1-5,TRBD1,TRBV2,few,TGTGCCGGAAGACAGGGGGCCGGTCCCCAGCATTTT,CAGRQGAGPQHF
TRBJ2-7,TRBD2,TRBV6-5,few,TGTGCCAGCAGTTACACTAGCGGGAGGTACGAGCAGTACTTC,CASSYTSGRYEQYF
TRBJ2-7,TRBD1,TRBV5-6,few,TGTGCCAGCAGCTTAGGGGGGGACAGGGGGCACGAGCAGTACTTC,CASSLGGDRGHEQYF
TRBJ1-2,-,TRBV5-4,-,TGTGCCAGCAGCTTGGGGTCTGCGGGCTTGGGCTACACCTTC,CASSLGSAGLGYTF
TRBJ2-1,-,TRBV25-1,few,TGTGCCAGCATAGAGCACGATGAGCAGTTCTTC,CASIEHDEQFF
TRBJ2-7,-,TRBV19,few,TGTGCCAGTAGCCAATCAAAACGAACAGGGTCCGGCTACGAGCAGTACTTC,CASSQSKRTGSGYEQYF
TRBJ1-4,-,TRBV14,-,TGTGCCAGCAGCCAAATGGGCGCCGGAAAACTGTTTTTT,CASSQMGAGKLFF
TRBJ2-7,-,TRBV29-1,few,TGCAGCGTAATGTTCGGGGGAGGCGAGCAGTACTTC,CSVMFGGGEQYF
TRBJ2-1,-,TRBV19,-,TGTGCCAGTAGTACCAGCGGCAACTACAATGAGCAGTTCTTC,CASSTSGNYNEQFF
TRBJ2-3,TRBD1,TRBV6-5,few,TGTGCCAGCAGGAAAGAGGGGGCTCGGACAGATACGCAGTATTTT,CASRKEGARTDTQYF
TRBJ2-1,TRBD2,TRBV4-1,-,TGCGCCAGCAGCCAACTTACTAGCGGGAGGAACAATGAGCAGTTCTTC,CASSQLTSGRNNEQFF
TRBJ1-1,-,TRBV2,-,TGTGCCAGCAGAGAACAGGCAAACACTGAAGCTTTCTTT,CASREQANTEAFF
TRBJ1-5,-,TRBV2,few,TGTGCCAGCAGTGAAGCTAGCCTGTCCCAGCCCCAGCATTTT,CASSEASLSQPQHF
TRBJ2-5,TRBD1,TRBV6-5,few,TGTGCCAGCAGTTATCGGACAGGGGGAGAGACCCAGTACTTC,CASSYRTGGETQYF
TRBJ1-1,-,TRBV23-1,-,TGCGCCAGCAGTCAGATGGGGCGCGATCGGGTTACTTTCTTT,CASSQMGRDRVTFF
TRBJ2-3,TRBD1,TRBV19,few,TGTGCCAGTAGTATAGGACAGGGGGCAGATACGCAGTATTTT,CASSIGQGADTQYF
TRBJ2-1,TRBD2,TRBV7-6,few,TGTGCCAGCAGCGACACCGGGACTAGCGACTACAATGAGCAGTTCTTC,CASSDTGTSDYNEQFF
TRBJ1-1,-,TRBV13,few,TGTGCCAGCAGCTCAGGACATTTGGTAATGAACACTGAAGCTTTCTTT,CASSSGHLVMNTEAFF
TRBJ1-1,-,TRBV7-9,few,TGTGCCAGCAGCTTAGACAGTGTCCCTGAAGCTTTCTTT,CASSLDSVPEAFF
TRBJ2-7,TRBD2,TRBV19,few,TGTGCCAGTAGTACTAGCGGGAGGGACCCTGGATACGAGCAGTACTTC,CASSTSGRDPGYEQYF
TRBJ1-4,-,TRBV5-1,few,TGCGCCAGCAGCTTGCGGGGAAGAGGCGAAAAACTGTTTTTT,CASSLRGRGEKLFF
TRBJ1-1,-,TRBV19,few,TGTGCCAGTAGTATTAGTACGAACACTGAAGCTTTCTTT,CASSISTNTEAFF
TRBJ1-1,-,TRBV4-3,few,TGCGCCAGCAGCCCAAGTCCGACAGGGAACACTGAAGCTTTCTTT,CASSPSPTGNTEAFF
TRBJ2-1,-,TRBV6-6,-,TGTGCCAGCAAGATGGACAGTTACAGCTCCTACAATGAGCAGTTCTTC,CASKMDSYSSYNEQFF
TRBJ2-1,TRBD1,TRBV19,-,TGTGCCAGTAGTATGTCAGGGGGAAGATACAATGAGCAGTTCTTC,CASSMSGGRYNEQFF
TRBJ2-3,-,TRBV9,-,TGTGCCAGCAGCGTATGGCCGCGGGGGCCCAGCACAGATACGCAGTATTTT,CASSVWPRGPSTDTQYF